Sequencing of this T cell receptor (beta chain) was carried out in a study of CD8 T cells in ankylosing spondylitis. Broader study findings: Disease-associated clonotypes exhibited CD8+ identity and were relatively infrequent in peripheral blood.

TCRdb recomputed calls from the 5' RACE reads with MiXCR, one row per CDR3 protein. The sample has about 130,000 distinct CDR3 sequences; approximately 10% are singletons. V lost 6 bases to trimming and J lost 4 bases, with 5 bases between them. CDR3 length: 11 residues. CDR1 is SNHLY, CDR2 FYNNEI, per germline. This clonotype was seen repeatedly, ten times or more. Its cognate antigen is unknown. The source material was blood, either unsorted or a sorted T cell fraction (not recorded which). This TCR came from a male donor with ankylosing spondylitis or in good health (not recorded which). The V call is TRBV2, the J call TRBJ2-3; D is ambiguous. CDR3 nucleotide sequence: TGTGCCAGCAGGAACTCAGATACGCAGTATTTT. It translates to CASRNSDTQYF.